The T cell receptor (beta chain) described here comes from a study of beta chain features in type 1 diabetes. Points from the study as a whole: Whether HLA type influences TCRB rearrangement remained unresolved here. Researchers report that Type 1 diabetes patients had moderately but significantly shorter TCRB CDR3s across all four CD4+ subsets. PCR may have favored shorter templates equally in patients and controls.

The germline gives CDR1 SGHAT, CDR2 FQNNGV. Trimming removed 4 bases from V and 7 bases from J, with 17 bases in between. The CDR3 loop spans 14 amino acids. This clone was seen more than once but under ten times. Its antigen remains unknown. Sorting based on CD45RO/CCR7/CD25/CD127/CD95/CD27 separated CD4+ naive, central memory, regulatory and stem cell-like memory cells. The investigators reverse transcribed all of the isolated RNA, so they sequenced expressed TCRB transcripts. The table came from immunoSEQ multiplex PCR; TCRdb's copy has only in-frame clones and leaves some out. Among 150,000 to 200,000 clones listed, roughly 10% were seen once.

The rearrangement uses TRBV11-2 and TRBJ2-7; possibly TRBD1 for D (6 bases). The sequenced material came from central memory CD4+ T cells from blood. The clonotype was recovered from a woman in her 30s with type 1 diabetes. The CDR3 loop is CASSSLRGRGEQYF. The DNA for the CDR3 is TGTGCCAGCAGCTCGCTCAGGGGTCGAGGGGAGCAGTACTTC.